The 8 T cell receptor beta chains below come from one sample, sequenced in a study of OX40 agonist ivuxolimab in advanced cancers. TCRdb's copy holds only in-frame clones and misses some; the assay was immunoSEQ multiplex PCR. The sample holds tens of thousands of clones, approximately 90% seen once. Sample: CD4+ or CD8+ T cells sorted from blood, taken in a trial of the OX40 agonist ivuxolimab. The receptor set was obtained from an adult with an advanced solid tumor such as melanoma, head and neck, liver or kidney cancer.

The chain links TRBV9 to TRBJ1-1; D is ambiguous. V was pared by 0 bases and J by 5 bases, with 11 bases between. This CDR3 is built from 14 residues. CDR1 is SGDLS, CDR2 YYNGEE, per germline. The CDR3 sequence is CASSVVSEQTEAFF. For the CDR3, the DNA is TGTGCCAGCAGCGTAGTGTCCGAACAGACTGAAGCTTTCTTT.

Here the CDR3 reads CASSVRSGGSRYDEQFF. DNA for the CDR3: TGTGCCAGCAGTGTCCGTTCTGGCGGGAGTAGGTATGATGAGCAGTTCTTC. This chain connects TRBV6-1 to TRBJ2-1, with 7 nucleotides matching TRBD2. The V gene's germline CDR1 is MNHNS and CDR2 SASEGT. Losses at the gene ends were 4 bases for V and 8 bases for J; bases not matched to a gene: 17. The CDR3 totals 17 residues.

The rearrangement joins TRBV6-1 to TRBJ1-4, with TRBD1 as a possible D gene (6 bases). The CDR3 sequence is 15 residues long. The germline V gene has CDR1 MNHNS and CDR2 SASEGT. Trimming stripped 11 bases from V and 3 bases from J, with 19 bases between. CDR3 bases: TGTGCCGCAGGGGAGGGGACAACCCCTAATGAAAAACTGTTTTTT. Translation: CAAGEGTTPNEKLFF.

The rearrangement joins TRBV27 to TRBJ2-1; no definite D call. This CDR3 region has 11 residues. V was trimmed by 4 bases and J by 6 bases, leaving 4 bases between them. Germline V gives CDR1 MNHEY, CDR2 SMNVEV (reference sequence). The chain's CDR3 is CASSSSNEQFF. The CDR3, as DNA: TGTGCCAGCAGTTCTAGCAATGAGCAGTTCTTC.

CDR3 sequence: CASSDGGLGNEQFF. The CDR3 DNA reads TGTGCCAGCAGTGACGGGGGATTAGGGAATGAGCAGTTCTTC. The chain employs TRBV27 and TRBJ2-1; D may be TRBD2 (6 bases). From germline, CDR1 is MNHEY and CDR2 SMNVEV (reference sequence). Trimming removed 5 bases at V and 7 bases at J, with 15 bases between. This CDR3 comprises 14 residues.

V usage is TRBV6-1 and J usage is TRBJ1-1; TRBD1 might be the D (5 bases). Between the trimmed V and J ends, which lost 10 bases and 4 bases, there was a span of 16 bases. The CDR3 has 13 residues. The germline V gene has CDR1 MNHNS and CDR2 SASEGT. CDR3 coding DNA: TGTGCCACCTTGGGGGGGTTGGTCACTGAAGCTTTCTTT. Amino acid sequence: CATLGGLVTEAFF.

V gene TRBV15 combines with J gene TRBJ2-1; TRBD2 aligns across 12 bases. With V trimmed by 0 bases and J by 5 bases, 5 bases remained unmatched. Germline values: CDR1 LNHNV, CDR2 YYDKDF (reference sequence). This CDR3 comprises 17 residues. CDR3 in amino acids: CATSRERTSGVNNEQFF. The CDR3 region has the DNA TGTGCCACCAGCAGAGAGCGGACTAGCGGGGTTAACAATGAGCAGTTCTTC.

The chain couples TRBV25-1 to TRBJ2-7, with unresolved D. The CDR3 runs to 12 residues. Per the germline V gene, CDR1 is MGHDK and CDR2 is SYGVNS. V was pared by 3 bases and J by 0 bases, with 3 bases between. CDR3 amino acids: CASSDPSYEQYF. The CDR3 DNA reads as TGTGCCAGCAGTGACCCCTCCTACGAGCAGTACTTC.